The text below deals with one TCR beta chain. Its antigen is currently unknown. The junction and the germline gene differ at one end; a read error may be behind it. These data belong to a study of shared clonotypes between healthy human individuals. General study findings and limits: Few donors restricted represented genetic and exposure-history diversity. Naive subsets generally had larger estimated richness than memory subsets.

The CDR3 extends over 13 amino acids. Germline CDR1 is SSHAT and CDR2 is FNYEAQ (reference sequence). Data came from immunoSEQ multiplex PCR; TCRdb stores just in-frame clones and leaves some out. The sample includes roughly 410,000 clones, around 96% of them seen just once. The rearrangement links TRBV7-7 to TRBJ2-5; no definite D call. This receptor was obtained from a young man in good health. Source material: memory CD8+ T cells sorted from blood. Subset described: CD45RO+ cells pooled with CCR7-negative TemRA cells. The CDR3 sequence is CASSLAGLETQYF. CDR3 DNA: TGTGCTAGCAGCTTAGCCGGGCTTGAGACCCAGTACTTC.